The clone carrying this T cell receptor beta chain has only a few counts. The CDR3 contains 13 residues. Germline V lookup: CDR1 DFQATT, CDR2 SNEGSKA (reference sequence). V lost 6 bases, J lost 2 bases, and 14 bases lay in between. Together with a sample-barcoded 5' primer, a J-beta primer mix was included in a second PCR lasting roughly 7 to 11 cycles. TCRdb re-analysed the 5' RACE reads in MiXCR, keeping a single row per CDR3 protein. Of 660,000 or so distinct CDR3 sequences in the sample, 58% were seen once. The sample belongs to a study of blood T cells in healthy people across ages. This chain connects TRBV20-1 to TRBJ2-7, with D possibly being TRBD2 (6 bases). Specimen: blood. The clonotype was recovered from a man in his sixties in good health. The CDR3 region has the DNA TGCAGTGCCGGGGACTCAGCAACCTACGAGCAGTACTTC. This translates into CSAGDSATYEQYF.